Only a few counts were recorded for the clone carrying this TCR beta chain. The antigen is unknown. This sample stems from a study of CD8+CD57+ T cells in acquired aplastic anemia. Study-level background: Around 3.2 ug was the average amount of DNA from sorted CD4+ and CD8+ cells.

TCR beta VDJ and CDR3 were profiled, and genomic DNA was the template. Each CDR3 protein is one row after TCRdb ran MiXCR on the reads. Among under 350,000 distinct CDR3 sequences listed, 56% were seen once. General study points: The study identified roughly 31 CD8+ CDR3 sequences shared by patients and controls. Patients and controls had CD8+ Simpson's diversity values that were not significantly distinct.

Looked up from germline, CDR1 is MNHNY and CDR2 is SVGAGI (reference sequence). The CDR3 is 16 residues long. V gave up 3 bases and J gave up 4 bases; unmatched junction bases: 6. Material for sequencing was sorted CD4+, CD8+, or CD8+CD57+ T cells (not recorded which) from PBMCs. The TCR comes from a human donor with severe aplastic anemia or a healthy control (not recorded which). The chain couples TRBV6-6 to TRBJ2-6; TRBD1 aligns across 7 bases. For the CDR3, the DNA is TGTGCCAGCAGTTATCGCAGGGGGACCGGGGCCAACGTCCTGACTTTC. Protein product: CASSYRRGTGANVLTF.